Here is one TCR beta chain with its context. The entry originates in a study of blood T cell repertoires in COVID-19. Overall study context: Researchers got acute and convalescent COVID-19 samples from the United States, Italy and Spain. Sample material is recorded as cDNA or gDNA derived from T cells, B-cell-depleted T cells, or PBMCs.

In the original analysis: From reference gene primer amplification, estimates of nucleated cell counts were derived. Measured with immunoSEQ multiplex PCR; TCRdb has only the in-frame clones, and not every one. Clone size and the V and J calls come from that table; the DNA yielded D and trimming. The sample lists tens of thousands of clones; around nine tenths were seen once. Germline V gene data show CDR1 as KGHDR and CDR2 as SFDVKD. Deletions cut 4 bases from V and 5 bases from J, with 10 bases between. The CDR3 extends over 13 amino acids. The sequenced material came from peripheral blood. This chain uses TRBV24-1 with TRBJ1-2; D unresolved. The receptor was isolated from an older woman with acute or convalescent COVID-19. CDR3 loop: CATSDPPGYGYTF. The CDR3 bases are TGTGCCACCAGTGACCCCCCGGGGTATGGCTACACCTTC.